The 28 T cell receptor beta chains below all came from one sample that was sequenced in a study of long-term antiretroviral therapy in people with HIV. The run of the v3.0 immunoSEQ assay was at survey level. The protocol was immunoSEQ multiplex PCR, while the TCRdb copy is restricted to in-frame clones and leaves out a portion. The table shows about 22,000 clones, with 70% to 85% occurring only once. The sequencing used unsorted PBMCs, collected 0.5 years before starting antiretroviral therapy. The source is a man aged 35-49 years with HIV.

J is TRBJ1-5 and V is TRBV6-5, with D perhaps TRBD1 (6 bases). The CDR3 has 13 residues. The V gene lost 5 bases and the J gene lost 7 bases, with 12 bases spanning the gap. CDR1 and CDR2 from the germline V gene are MNHEY and SVGAGI. CDR3 coding DNA: TGTGCCAGCAGTAATGGACAGCGGCAGCCCCAGCATTTT. This sequence encodes CASSNGQRQPQHF.

V is TRBV30 and J is TRBJ1-6, with 7 nucleotides matching TRBD1. With 4 bases clipped from V and 7 bases from J, the junction kept 7 bases outside the gene matches. Germline V gene data show CDR1 as GTSNPN and CDR2 as SVGIG (reference sequence). The CDR3 length is 14 residues. The CDR3 DNA is TGTGCCTGGAATCCGGGACAGCTGAATTCACCCCTCCACTTT. Translating gives CAWNPGQLNSPLHF.

V gene TRBV2 combines with J gene TRBJ1-1; D gene uncertain. The germline CDR1 and CDR2 sequences are SNHLY and FYNNEI. V was cut by 10 bases and J by 2 bases, with 14 bases left in between. CDR3 length equals 13 residues. The CDR3 loop reads CANSWTENTEAFF. The CDR3, as DNA: TGTGCCAACTCTTGGACGGAAAACACTGAAGCTTTCTTT.

There are a few counts of this clone. This rearrangement joins TRBV27 to TRBJ2-3, with D uncertain. Trimming stripped 4 bases from V and 5 bases from J, with 10 bases between. Germline loops: CDR1 MNHEY, CDR2 SMNVEV (reference sequence). The CDR3 has 13 amino acids. In DNA form, the CDR3 reads TGTGCCAGCAGTTCAGGAGCGATAGATACGCAGTATTTT. The encoded protein is CASSSGAIDTQYF.

The chain combines TRBV6-1 with TRBJ1-2; D is unresolved. The CDR3 is 15 residues long. Germline loops: CDR1 MNHNS, CDR2 SASEGT. Deletions cut 6 bases from V and 3 bases from J, with 17 bases between. CDR3 DNA: TGTGCCAGCAGCGATGAATCGGACGGAGACTATGGCTACACCTTC. Translated: CASSDESDGDYGYTF.

The chain links TRBV6-5 to TRBJ1-2; 10 positions agree with TRBD1. CDR3 size: 15 residues. With 5 bases clipped from V and 5 bases from J, the junction kept 8 bases outside the gene matches. Germline assignment: CDR1 MNHEY and CDR2 SVGAGI. CDR3 sequence (DNA): TGTGCCAGCAGTAGCGGGACAGGGGTAGGGTATGGCTACACCTTC. It yields the protein CASSSGTGVGYGYTF.

The V call is TRBV28, the J call TRBJ1-2; unclear D gene. V was cut by 10 bases and J by 1 base, with 10 bases left in between. Germline assignment: CDR1 MDHEN and CDR2 SYDVKM. The CDR3 is 12 amino acids. In nucleotides, the CDR3 is TGTGCCACGGAAGAGGGTAACTATGGCTACACCTTC. Amino acids: CATEEGNYGYTF.

CDR3 loop: CASSSDTTMETQYF. The CDR3 coding sequence is TGCGCCAGCAGTTCCGACACTACGATGGAGACCCAGTACTTC. The chain employs TRBV5-1 and TRBJ2-5, with unresolved D. V was cut by 5 bases and J by 5 bases, with 16 bases left in between. Germline values: CDR1 SGHRS, CDR2 YFSETQ. The CDR3 contains 14 residues.

This chain connects TRBV9 to TRBJ1-1; possible D gene TRBD1, 5 bases. The length of the CDR3 is 14 residues. The V gene's germline CDR1 is SGDLS and CDR2 YYNGEE. V lost 0 bases, J lost 6 bases, and 12 bases lay in between. The CDR3 nucleotides read TGTGCCAGCAGCGTAGGGGGCAGCCCGCCTGAAGCTTTCTTT. It codes for CASSVGGSPPEAFF.

This clone was seen more than once but under ten times. The chain combines TRBV15 with TRBJ2-2; 8 bases match TRBD1. J gave up 4 bases and V 6 bases, and 7 bases lay outside the gene matches. CDR1 and CDR2 (germline): LNHNV, YYDKDF (reference sequence). This CDR3 comprises 15 residues. The CDR3 DNA reads TGTGCCACCAGGGGGGGACAGGAGGGCACCGGGGAGCTGTTTTTT. Protein sequence: CATRGGQEGTGELFF. The full variable domain, its missing parts supplied by reference TRBV15 and TRBJ2-2, is DAMVIQNPRYQVTQFGKPVTLSCSQTLNHNVMYWYQQKSSQAPKLLFHYYDKDFNNEADTPDNFQSRRPNTSFCFLDIRSPGLGDTAMYLCATRGGQEGTGELFFGEGSRLTVL.

The chain employs TRBV7-8 and TRBJ2-5, with 8 positions matching TRBD2. The CDR3 contains 18 residues. Germline CDR1 is SGHVS and CDR2 is FQNEAQ. V trimming: 1 base; J trimming: 3 bases; junction bases outside the gene matches: 13. This CDR3 is CASSLVSRGLAWKETQYF. CDR3 nucleotides: TGTGCCAGCAGCTTAGTCAGCCGAGGACTAGCATGGAAAGAGACCCAGTACTTC.

The CDR3 sequence: CASSLEGQNNSPLHF. DNA for the CDR3: TGCGCCAGCAGCTTGGAGGGACAGAATAATTCACCCCTCCACTTT. The V and J genes are TRBV5-1 and TRBJ1-6; 7 nucleotides match TRBD1. Germline V CDR1 and CDR2: SGHRS, YFSETQ. The CDR3 contains 15 residues. Trimming cost V 0 bases and J 5 bases; bases outside gene matches: 2.

In its sample, this clone was seen a few times. The chain employs TRBV18 and TRBJ1-1, with D unclear. The CDR3 length is 14 residues. Germline V CDR1 and CDR2: KGHSH, LQKENI. V lost 1 base, J lost 2 bases, and 8 bases lay in between. CDR3 protein: CASSPLNTNTEAFF. CDR3 DNA sequence: TGTGCCAGCTCACCACTGAACACTAACACTGAAGCTTTCTTT.

The chain combines TRBV19 with TRBJ1-2, with 8 positions matching TRBD1. The CDR3 contains 17 residues. Germline-derived CDR1 and CDR2 are LNHDA and SQIVND (reference sequence). V was clipped by 6 bases and J by 0 bases; unmatched bases: 12. This CDR3 reads CASRYRDRSVTNYGYTF. Written as DNA, the CDR3 is TGTGCCAGTAGGTACCGGGACAGGTCGGTAACTAACTATGGCTACACCTTC.

The V and J genes are TRBV19 and TRBJ2-5; 11 bases line up with TRBD1. Germline CDR1 is LNHDA and CDR2 is SQIVND (reference sequence). The trim removed 4 bases at V and 2 bases at J, leaving 6 bases unmatched. The CDR3 loop spans 16 amino acids. The CDR3 region is CASSRGQGARQETQYF. The CDR3 coding sequence is TGTGCCAGTAGTAGAGGACAGGGGGCCAGACAAGAGACCCAGTACTTC. The full variable domain, with the rest looked up from reference TRBV19 and TRBJ2-5, is DGGITQSPKYLFRKEGQNVTLSCEQNLNHDAMYWYRQDPGQGLRLIYYSQIVNDFQKGDIAEGYSVSREKKESFPLTVTSAQKNPTAFYLCASSRGQGARQETQYFGPGTRLLVL.

The V and J genes are TRBV6-6 and TRBJ1-5; a weak D match, TRBD1 (6 bases). This CDR3 spans 15 amino acids. The V gene lost 6 bases and the J gene lost 0 bases, with 12 bases spanning the gap. The germline V gene encodes CDR1 MNHNY and CDR2 SVGAGI (reference sequence). The CDR3 bases are TGTGCCAGCAGACCGGACAGTAATAGCAATCAGCCCCAGCATTTT. Its protein product is CASRPDSNSNQPQHF.

This clone was seen a few times. The rearrangement uses TRBV10-2 and TRBJ2-1; TRBD2 matches at 13 bases. Germline values: CDR1 WSHSY, CDR2 SAAADI. With V trimmed by 1 base and J by 6 bases, 3 bases remained unmatched. The length of the CDR3 is 16 residues. The CDR3 reads CASSELTSGGRNEQFF. In DNA, the CDR3 is TGCGCCAGCAGTGAGTTGACTAGCGGGGGGCGCAATGAGCAGTTCTTC.

The chain couples TRBV7-9 to TRBJ1-5; D is unresolved. This CDR3 region has 12 residues. The germline V gene has CDR1 SEHNR and CDR2 FQNEAQ (reference sequence). The V and J ends lost 5 bases and 5 bases respectively, with 7 bases between them. The CDR3 sequence: CASSLEDQPQHF. CDR3 bases: TGTGCCAGCAGCCTCGAGGATCAGCCCCAGCATTTT.

V gene TRBV15 combines with J gene TRBJ2-7; D is possibly TRBD1 (6 bases). The CDR3 extends over 16 amino acids. CDR1 is LNHNV, CDR2 YYDKDF, per germline (reference sequence). V dropped 0 bases and J dropped 3 bases, with 15 bases sitting between them. The CDR3 protein is CATSRDSPTGIYEQYF. CDR3 DNA sequence: TGTGCCACCAGCAGAGATTCCCCTACAGGGATCTACGAGCAGTACTTC.

This clone was picked up a small number of times. J is TRBJ1-3 and V is TRBV7-2; D remains ambiguous. The CDR3 is 11 amino acids. CDR1 and CDR2 from the germline V gene are SGHTA and FQGNSA. Trimming pared 7 bases from V and 4 bases from J, leaving 5 bases between. The CDR3 DNA follows: TGTGCCAGCACCACCGGAAACACCATATATTTT. It specifies CASTTGNTIYF.

The chain recombines TRBV5-5 with TRBJ1-5; the match to TRBD1 covers 8 bases. The germline gives CDR1 SGHKS, CDR2 YYEKEE (reference sequence). There are 14 residues in the CDR3. Trimming removed 2 bases from V and 7 bases from J; junction bases left unmatched: 5. DNA for the CDR3: TGTGCCAGCAGCTTAGCAGGGGGCGGACAGCCCCAGCATTTT. The encoded protein is CASSLAGGGQPQHF.

This rearrangement joins TRBV9 to TRBJ1-1; 7 bases map to TRBD1. The germline V gene encodes CDR1 SGDLS and CDR2 YYNGEE. This CDR3 is built from 15 residues. V trimming: 3 bases; J trimming: 1 base; junction bases outside the gene matches: 6. CDR3 in amino acids: CASSARQGKNTEAFF. The CDR3 DNA reads TGTGCCAGCAGCGCAAGACAGGGAAAGAACACTGAAGCTTTCTTT.

The gene calls are TRBV6-5 and TRBJ1-1; D is possibly TRBD1 (5 bases). This CDR3 region has 15 residues. CDR1 and CDR2 (germline): MNHEY, SVGAGI. V gave up 0 bases and J gave up 1 base, with 9 bases separating them. CDR3 DNA: TGTGCCAGCAGTTACTCCCGGGGCACGAACACTGAAGCTTTCTTT. Protein sequence: CASSYSRGTNTEAFF.

The chain joins TRBV19 to TRBJ1-2; 7 nucleotides agree with TRBD1. Per the germline V gene, CDR1 is LNHDA and CDR2 is SQIVND (reference sequence). This CDR3 has 18 amino acids. V shed 6 bases and J 3 bases; nucleotides not matched to a gene: 19. The CDR3 DNA reads as TGTGCCAGTAGGAAAACCGGGACAGCCATTACACCCTACTATGGCTACACCTTC. Amino acid sequence: CASRKTGTAITPYYGYTF.

The V gene is TRBV2, the J gene TRBJ2-7; TRBD2 agrees at 9 bases. Germline values: CDR1 SNHLY, CDR2 FYNNEI. J gave up 1 base and V 4 bases, and 8 bases lay outside the gene matches. This CDR3 is built from 16 residues. CDR3 sequence reads: CASSASGGPESYEQYF. The CDR3, as DNA: TGTGCCAGCAGTGCCAGCGGGGGGCCGGAATCCTACGAGCAGTACTTC.

The chain joins TRBV2 to TRBJ1-3; tentatively, D is TRBD1 (5 bases). Between the trimmed V and J ends, which lost 2 bases and 0 bases, there was a span of 11 bases. The CDR3 contains 16 residues. CDR1 and CDR2 from the germline V gene are SNHLY and FYNNEI. The CDR3 reads CASSERGGLSGNTIYF. DNA of the CDR3: TGTGCCAGCAGTGAAAGGGGTGGCCTCTCTGGAAACACCATATATTTT.

V is TRBV19 and J is TRBJ2-6, with 8 bases identical to TRBD1. This CDR3 region has 18 residues. Germline CDR1 reads LNHDA; CDR2 reads SQIVND (reference sequence). Trimming at V came to 3 bases and at J to 5 bases, leaving 12 bases not matched to a gene. The CDR3 is CASSIRGQASVRANVLTF. The CDR3 coding sequence is TGTGCCAGTAGTATTAGGGGACAGGCCTCTGTTAGGGCCAACGTCCTGACTTTC. The variable domain in full, completed from reference TRBV19 and TRBJ2-6, reads DGGITQSPKYLFRKEGQNVTLSCEQNLNHDAMYWYRQDPGQGLRLIYYSQIVNDFQKGDIAEGYSVSREKKESFPLTVTSAQKNPTAFYLCASSIRGQASVRANVLTFGAGSRLTVL.

The V gene is TRBV4-3, the J gene TRBJ1-1; D gene ambiguous. The V end lost 6 bases, the J end lost 1 base, and 15 bases lay between the germline ends. CDR1 and CDR2 (germline): LGHNA, YSLEER. The CDR3 length is 15 residues. This CDR3 is CASSHVGEANTEAFF. The CDR3 DNA follows: TGCGCCAGCAGTCACGTTGGGGAGGCGAACACTGAAGCTTTCTTT.